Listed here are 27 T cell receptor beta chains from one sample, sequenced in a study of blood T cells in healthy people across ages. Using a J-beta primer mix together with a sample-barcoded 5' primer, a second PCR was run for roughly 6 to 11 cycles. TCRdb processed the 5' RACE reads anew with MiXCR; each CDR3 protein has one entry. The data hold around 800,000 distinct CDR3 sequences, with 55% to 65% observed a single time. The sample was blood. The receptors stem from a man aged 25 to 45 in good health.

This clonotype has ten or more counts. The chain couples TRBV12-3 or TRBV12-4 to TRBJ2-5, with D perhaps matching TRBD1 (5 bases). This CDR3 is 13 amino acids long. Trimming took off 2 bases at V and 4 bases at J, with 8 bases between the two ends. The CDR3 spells CASSLRQGETQYF. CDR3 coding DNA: TGTGCCAGCAGTTTAAGGCAGGGAGAGACCCAGTACTTC.

The CDR3, as DNA: TGTGCCAGCAGGCAAGAGGGGGGTATCTACGAGCAGTACTTC. This translates into CASRQEGGIYEQYF. This chain joins TRBV6-5 and TRBJ2-7; D could derive from TRBD1 or TRBD2 (6 bases each). From germline, CDR1 is MNHEY and CDR2 SVGAGI. V dropped 6 bases and J dropped 3 bases, with 15 bases sitting between them. This CDR3 comprises 14 residues.

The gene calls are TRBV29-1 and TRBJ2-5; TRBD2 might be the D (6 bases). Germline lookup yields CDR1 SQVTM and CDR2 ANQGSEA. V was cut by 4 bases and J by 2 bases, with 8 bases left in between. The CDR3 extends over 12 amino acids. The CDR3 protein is CSVVAVQETQYF. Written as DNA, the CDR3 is TGCAGCGTTGTAGCGGTACAAGAGACCCAGTACTTC.

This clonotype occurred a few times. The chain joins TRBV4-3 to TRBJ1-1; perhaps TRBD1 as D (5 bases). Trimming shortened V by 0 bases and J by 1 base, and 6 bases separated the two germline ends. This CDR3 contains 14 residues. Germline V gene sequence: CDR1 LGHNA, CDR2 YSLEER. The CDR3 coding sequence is TGCGCCAGCAGCCAAGATCAGGGGAACACTGAAGCTTTCTTT. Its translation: CASSQDQGNTEAFF.

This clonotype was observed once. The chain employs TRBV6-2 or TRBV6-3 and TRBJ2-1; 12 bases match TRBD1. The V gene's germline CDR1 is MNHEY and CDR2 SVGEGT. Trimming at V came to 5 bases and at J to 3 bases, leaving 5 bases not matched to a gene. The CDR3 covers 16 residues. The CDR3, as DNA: TGTGCCAGCAGTCGGGACAGGGGGCATGACTACAATGAGCAGTTCTTC. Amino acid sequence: CASSRDRGHDYNEQFF.

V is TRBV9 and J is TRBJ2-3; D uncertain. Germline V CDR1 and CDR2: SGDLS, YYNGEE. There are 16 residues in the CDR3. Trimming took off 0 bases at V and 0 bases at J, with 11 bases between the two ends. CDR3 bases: TGTGCCAGCAGCGTAGGTCCCACATCTAGCACAGATACGCAGTATTTT. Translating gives CASSVGPTSSTDTQYF.

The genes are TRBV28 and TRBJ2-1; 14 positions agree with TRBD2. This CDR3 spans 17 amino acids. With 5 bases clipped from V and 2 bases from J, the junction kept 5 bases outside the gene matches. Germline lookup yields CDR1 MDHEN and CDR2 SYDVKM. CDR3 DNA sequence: TGTGCCAGCAGTCCCTTGACTAGCGGGGGGGCCTACAATGAGCAGTTCTTC. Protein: CASSPLTSGGAYNEQFF.

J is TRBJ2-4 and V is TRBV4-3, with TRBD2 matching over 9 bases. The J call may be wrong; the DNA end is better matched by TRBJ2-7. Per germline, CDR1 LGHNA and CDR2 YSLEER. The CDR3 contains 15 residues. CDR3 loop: CASSQGQREVYEQYF. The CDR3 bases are TGCGCCAGCAGCCAAGGACAGCGGGAGGTCTACGAGCAGTACTTC.

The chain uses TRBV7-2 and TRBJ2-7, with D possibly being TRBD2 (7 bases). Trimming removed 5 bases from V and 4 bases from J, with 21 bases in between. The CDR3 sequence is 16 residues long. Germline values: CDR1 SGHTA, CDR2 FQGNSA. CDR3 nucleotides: TGTGCCAGCAGCCCTACCGGAAGGGGGGGAGCATACGAGCAGTACTTC. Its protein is CASSPTGRGGAYEQYF.

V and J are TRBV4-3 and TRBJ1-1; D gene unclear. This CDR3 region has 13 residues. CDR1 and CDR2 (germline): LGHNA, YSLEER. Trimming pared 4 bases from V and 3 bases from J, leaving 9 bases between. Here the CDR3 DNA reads TGCGCCAGCAGCCTCTGGGGAGACACTGAAGCTTTCTTT. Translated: CASSLWGDTEAFF.

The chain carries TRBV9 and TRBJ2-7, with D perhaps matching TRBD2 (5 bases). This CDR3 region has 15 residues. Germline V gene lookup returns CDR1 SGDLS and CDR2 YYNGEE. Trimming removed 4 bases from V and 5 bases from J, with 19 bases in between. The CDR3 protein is CASSFRTGGSDEQYF. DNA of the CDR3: TGTGCCAGCAGCTTCCGGACTGGTGGGTCTGACGAGCAGTACTTC.

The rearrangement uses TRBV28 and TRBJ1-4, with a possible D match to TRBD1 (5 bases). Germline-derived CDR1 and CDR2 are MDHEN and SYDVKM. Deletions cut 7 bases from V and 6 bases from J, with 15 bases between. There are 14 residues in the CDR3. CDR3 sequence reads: CASNEGRADEKLFF. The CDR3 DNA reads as TGTGCCAGCAACGAGGGGAGGGCTGATGAAAAACTGTTTTTT.

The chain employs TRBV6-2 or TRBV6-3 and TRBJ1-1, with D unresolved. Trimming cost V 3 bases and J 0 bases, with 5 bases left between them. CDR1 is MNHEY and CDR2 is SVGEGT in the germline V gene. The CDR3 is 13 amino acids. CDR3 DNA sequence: TGTGCCAGCAGTTATGTACTGAACACTGAAGCTTTCTTT. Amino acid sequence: CASSYVLNTEAFF.

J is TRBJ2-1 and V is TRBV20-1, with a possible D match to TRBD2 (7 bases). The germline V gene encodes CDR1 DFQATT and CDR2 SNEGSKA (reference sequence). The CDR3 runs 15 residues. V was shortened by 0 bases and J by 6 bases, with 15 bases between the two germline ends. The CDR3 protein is CSARDGGLAANEQFF. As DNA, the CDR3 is TGCAGTGCTAGAGATGGGGGGCTAGCGGCCAATGAGCAGTTCTTC.

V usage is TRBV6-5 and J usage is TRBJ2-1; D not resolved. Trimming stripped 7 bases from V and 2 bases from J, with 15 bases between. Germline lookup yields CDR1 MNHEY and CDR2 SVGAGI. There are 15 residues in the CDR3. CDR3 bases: TGTGCCAGCACCCCTTTTCCGGACGCCTACAATGAGCAGTTCTTC. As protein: CASTPFPDAYNEQFF.

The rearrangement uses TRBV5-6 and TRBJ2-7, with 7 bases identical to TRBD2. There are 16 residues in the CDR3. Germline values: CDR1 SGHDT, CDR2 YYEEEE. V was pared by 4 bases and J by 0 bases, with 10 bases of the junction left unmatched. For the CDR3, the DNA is TGTGCCAGCAGCGCGACGTCTAGCGGACGCTCCTACGAGCAGTACTTC. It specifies CASSATSSGRSYEQYF.

CDR3 DNA sequence: TGTGCCAGCAGTTCTCAGAGCCCCGGCGGGCAGTTCTTC. As protein: CASSSQSPGGQFF. The chain employs TRBV6-5 and TRBJ2-1; D is unclear. The CDR3 has 13 residues. Germline assignment: CDR1 MNHEY and CDR2 SVGAGI. V shed 4 bases and J shed 12 bases, with 16 bases lying between them.

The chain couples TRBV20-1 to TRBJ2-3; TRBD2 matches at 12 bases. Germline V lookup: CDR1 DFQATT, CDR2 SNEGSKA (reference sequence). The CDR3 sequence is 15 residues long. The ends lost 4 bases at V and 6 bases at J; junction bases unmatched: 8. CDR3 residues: CSATLAGGSSDTQYF. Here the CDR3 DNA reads TGCAGTGCTACCCTAGCGGGGGGGTCCTCCGATACGCAGTATTTT.

The CDR3 loop reads CSARDRRGMGNQPQHF. The CDR3, as DNA: TGCAGTGCTAGAGATCGTCGGGGGATGGGCAATCAGCCCCAGCATTTT. V is TRBV20-1 and J is TRBJ1-5; tentatively, D is TRBD1 (5 bases). Germline V gives CDR1 DFQATT, CDR2 SNEGSKA (reference sequence). V gave up 0 bases and J gave up 2 bases, with 14 bases separating them. The CDR3 is 16 amino acids.

The CDR3, as DNA: TGTGCCAGCAGCGTCAAACGGGGAATAGGCGTAGATGAGCAGTTCTTC. Protein sequence: CASSVKRGIGVDEQFF. V and J are TRBV9 and TRBJ2-1; tentative D call: TRBD2 (5 bases). This CDR3 is 16 amino acids long. Germline CDR1 and CDR2: SGDLS and YYNGEE. The germline V and J ends were trimmed by 2 bases and 8 bases, with 20 bases remaining between them.

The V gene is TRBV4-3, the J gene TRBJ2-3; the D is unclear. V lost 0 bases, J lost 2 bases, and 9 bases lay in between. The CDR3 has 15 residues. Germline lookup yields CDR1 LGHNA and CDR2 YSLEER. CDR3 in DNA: TGCGCCAGCAGCCAAGATTCGGCCCACACAGATACGCAGTATTTT. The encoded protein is CASSQDSAHTDTQYF.

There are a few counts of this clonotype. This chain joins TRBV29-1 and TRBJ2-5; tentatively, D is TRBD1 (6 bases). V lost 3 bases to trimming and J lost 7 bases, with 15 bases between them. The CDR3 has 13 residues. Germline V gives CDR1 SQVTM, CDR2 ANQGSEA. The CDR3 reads CSVDRGHGGTQYF. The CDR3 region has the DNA TGCAGCGTTGATCGGGGACACGGCGGGACCCAGTACTTC.

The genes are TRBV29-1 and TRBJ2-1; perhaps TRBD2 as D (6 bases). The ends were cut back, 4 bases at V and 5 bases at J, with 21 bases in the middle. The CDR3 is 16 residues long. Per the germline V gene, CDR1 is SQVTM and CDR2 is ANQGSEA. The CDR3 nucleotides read TGCAGCGTTGCCCCACCCGGGACGGGGGATGACAATGAGCAGTTCTTC. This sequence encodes CSVAPPGTGDDNEQFF.

CDR3 residues: CASSPLSVLGDNEQFF. Written as DNA, the CDR3 is TGTGCCAGCAGCCCCCTTTCGGTGCTGGGGGACAATGAGCAGTTCTTC. The chain carries TRBV7-3 and TRBJ2-1; D is possibly TRBD1 or TRBD2 (5 bases each). The CDR3 covers 16 residues. Germline CDR1 and CDR2: SGHTA and FQGTGA. The V end lost 5 bases, the J end lost 5 bases, and 19 bases lay between the germline ends.

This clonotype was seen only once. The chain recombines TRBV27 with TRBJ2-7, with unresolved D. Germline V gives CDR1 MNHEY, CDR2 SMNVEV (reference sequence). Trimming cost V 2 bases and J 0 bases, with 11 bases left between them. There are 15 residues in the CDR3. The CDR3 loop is CASSLRRSSSYEQYF. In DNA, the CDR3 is TGTGCCAGCAGTTTAAGGCGGTCGAGCTCCTACGAGCAGTACTTC.

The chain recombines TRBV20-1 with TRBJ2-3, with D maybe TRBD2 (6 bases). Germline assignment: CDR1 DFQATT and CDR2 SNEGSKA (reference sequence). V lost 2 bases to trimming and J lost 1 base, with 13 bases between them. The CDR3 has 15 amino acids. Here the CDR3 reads CSARPRPGGTDTQYF. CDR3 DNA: TGCAGTGCTAGACCGAGACCGGGGGGCACAGATACGCAGTATTTT.

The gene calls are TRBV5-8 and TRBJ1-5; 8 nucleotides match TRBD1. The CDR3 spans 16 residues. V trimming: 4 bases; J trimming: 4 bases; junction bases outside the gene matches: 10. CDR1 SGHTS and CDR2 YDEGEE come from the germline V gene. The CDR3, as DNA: TGTGCCAGCAGCCCCGGACAGGGAGGATATAATCAGCCCCAGCATTTT. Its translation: CASSPGQGGYNQPQHF.